This T cell receptor (beta chain) was profiled in a study of human T cells and chemical hapten exposure. Whole-study context: Patch testing was performed with 0.01% DPC on the upper back, with reading at 6 days.

Germline CDR1 and CDR2: MNHEY and SVGEGT. V gave up 7 bases and J gave up 3 bases, with 14 bases separating them. The CDR3 has 14 residues. As regards this clonotype: Antigen specificity is unknown.

Indicated time point: patch test 1, 2 weeks after DPC sensitization. Treatment of the sample: therapeutic diphenylcyclopropenone sensitization with weekly scalp DPC. Study-wide points: After DPC sensitization, TCRs above 1 in 1000 frequency showed no change. Expanded TCRs made up significantly more big CDR3 similarity clusters than controls did.

MiXCR, run by TCRdb on the RACE reads, gives a single entry per CDR3 protein. The sample lists 84,000 or so distinct CDR3 sequences, more than 9% occurring once. The chain carries TRBV6-2 or TRBV6-3 and TRBJ2-3, with D possibly being TRBD2 (5 bases). This receptor was obtained from a man aged 40-49 years with alopecia areata. Some clones in this sample may be carry-over from other donors' samples. This sample comprised whole blood, obtained in connection with sensitization to the hapten diphenylcyclopropenone (DPC). CDR3 DNA: TGTGCCAGCACTAAACGGGAACAAACAGATACGCAGTATTTT. Translation gives CASTKREQTDTQYF.